Following are 3 T cell receptor beta chains from one sample sequenced in a study of prognosis after radiotherapy for stage I lung cancer. Amplification of the TCR beta CDR3 (from genomic DNA) was done by two-round multiplex PCR. Every TRBV and TRBJ gene had its own specific primer in first-round PCR. One entry per CDR3 protein results from TCRdb running MiXCR on the multiplex PCR reads. The sample lists tens of thousands of distinct CDR3 sequences; around 32% were seen once. Sequenced here: PBMCs, sampled before or after stereotactic body radiation therapy (not recorded which). The receptor source for this set is a donor aged 50 or older with non-small cell lung cancer.

This clonotype came up many times. The CDR3 sequence: CASSVGVSTDTQYF. In nucleotides, the CDR3 is TGTGCCAGCAGTGTCGGAGTTAGCACAGATACGCAGTATTTT. The rearrangement joins TRBV6-1 to TRBJ2-3; D unresolved. This CDR3 is built from 14 residues. V gave up 4 bases and J gave up 0 bases, with 8 bases separating them. Germline CDR1 reads MNHNS; CDR2 reads SASEGT.

With regard to this clonotype: A much larger clonotype is one base distant, so this may be a read error. In this CDR3 the conserved last residue, phenylalanine or tryptophan, is missing, so a read error is likely. This sequence joins TRBV29-1 and TRBJ2-1; possibly TRBD2 for D (6 bases). This CDR3 has 14 residues. Germline V CDR1 and CDR2: SQVTM, ANQGSEA. V lost 2 bases to trimming and J lost 0 bases, with 8 bases between them. CDR3 protein: CSVEPGSSYNEQFL. The CDR3 nucleotides read TGCAGCGTTGAACCCGGGAGCTCCTACAATGAGCAGTTCCTC.

This clonotype has just one count. One end of the junction varies from germline; a read error may be responsible. The genes are TRBV19 and TRBJ2-7; D is possibly TRBD2 (6 bases). CDR1 and CDR2 from the germline V gene are LNHDA and SQIVND (reference sequence). CDR3 length equals 18 residues. CDR3 region: CVSSTWVAESSISYEQYF. The CDR3 DNA reads as TGTGTCAGTAGTACGTGGGTAGCGGAATCCTCGATCTCCTACGAGCAGTACTTC.